The clone carrying this T cell receptor (beta chain) occurred a few times. Its antigen is undetermined. The CDR3 extends over 15 amino acids. The germline gives CDR1 SNHLY, CDR2 FYNNEI. The ends lost 5 bases at V and 8 bases at J; junction bases unmatched: 9. TCR beta CDR3 amplification used RNA transcripts. HTBI primers primed a first-round RT-PCR, and a second-round multiplex PCR followed. TCRdb fed the multiplex PCR reads into MiXCR, producing one record per CDR3 protein. The table records 650,000 to 900,000 distinct CDR3 sequences, roughly two fifths of them present only once. The data derive from a study of Graves' ophthalmopathy and Graves' hyperthyroidism. Study at large: Untreated patients at initial diagnosis provided peripheral blood. General observations from the study: Forecasting of ophthalmopathy progression by the model achieved over 55% sensitivity and 72.22% specificity.

The evidence that diagnosis relied on was clinical symptoms, serum thyroxine, TRAb, thyroid ultrasound and orbital computed tomography. This receptor was taken from an adult man with Graves' ophthalmopathy. Material for sequencing was peripheral blood. The rearrangement links TRBV2 to TRBJ1-6; 7 nucleotides line up with TRBD1. CDR3 in DNA: TGTGCCAGCAGTACCGACAGGGTCGCGGATTCACCCCTCCACTTT. Its translation is CASSTDRVADSPLHF.